The T cell receptor beta chain described here comes from a study of PD-1 blockade in classical Hodgkin lymphoma. Study background: Nivolumab 3 mg/kg was given intravenously every 2 weeks.

Sequenced by immunoSEQ multiplex PCR; TCRdb stores in-frame clones only, minus some. The sample lists roughly 7,400 clones; around three fifths were seen once. Notes on the study in general: Reported findings placed baseline TCR diversity lower in newly diagnosed patients (compared with healthy donors). Whoever responded completely had baseline diversity much like that seen in newly diagnosed patients. Significant TCR diversity gains by C4D1 occurred in CD4+ but not CD8+ cells.

With regard to this clone: Its specificity is unknown. This CDR3 is also generated by other DNA sequences in the sample.

Indicated time point: cycle 4 day 1 (C4D1), after 5 to 7 weeks of nivolumab. The patients all showed relapse after autologous stem cell transplantation, while their brentuximab vedotin exposure varied. Magnetic negative selection, applied to thawed PBMCs, was used to isolate the CD8+ T cells. Germline V CDR1 and CDR2: ENHRY, SYGVKD. Losses at the gene ends were 2 bases for V and 3 bases for J; bases not matched to a gene: 3. The CDR3 covers 14 residues. The specimen was CD8+ T cells from blood, collected before the fourth cycle of nivolumab. The chain combines TRBV10-3 with TRBJ2-7; 8 nucleotides match TRBD2. The sequence came from a human donor with classical Hodgkin lymphoma. The CDR3 spells CAISEGLAGYEQYF. DNA of the CDR3: TGTGCCATCAGTGAGGGGCTAGCGGGCTACGAGCAGTACTTC.